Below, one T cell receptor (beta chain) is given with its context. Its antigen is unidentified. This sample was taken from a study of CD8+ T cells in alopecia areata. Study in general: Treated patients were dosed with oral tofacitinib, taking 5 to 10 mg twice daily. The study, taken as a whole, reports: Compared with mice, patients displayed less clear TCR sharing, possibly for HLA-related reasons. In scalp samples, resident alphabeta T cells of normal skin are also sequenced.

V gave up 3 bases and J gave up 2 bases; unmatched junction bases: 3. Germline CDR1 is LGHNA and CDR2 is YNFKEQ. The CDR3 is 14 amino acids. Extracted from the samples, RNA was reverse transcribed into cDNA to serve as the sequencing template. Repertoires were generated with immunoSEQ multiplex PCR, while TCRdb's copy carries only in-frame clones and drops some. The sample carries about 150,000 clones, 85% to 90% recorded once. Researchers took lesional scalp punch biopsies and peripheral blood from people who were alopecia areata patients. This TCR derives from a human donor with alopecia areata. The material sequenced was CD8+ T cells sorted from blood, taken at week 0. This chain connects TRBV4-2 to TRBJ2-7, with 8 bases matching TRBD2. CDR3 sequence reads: CASSQSGGPYEQYF. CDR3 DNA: TGTGCCAGCAGCCAGTCGGGGGGGCCCTACGAGCAGTACTTC.